Below, 5 T cell receptor beta chains from the same sample are listed, as sequenced in a study of cytomegalovirus exposure and HLA in healthy donors. The PCR ran on 60 Vbeta and 13 Jbeta primers. Profiling relied on immunoSEQ multiplex PCR, and the TCRdb table lists in-frame clones only, not all of them. The table has tens of thousands of clones, approximately 69% seen once; the top ten hold roughly 21%. The sequencing input was PBMCs. Source of these receptors: a woman aged 45-65 years in good health and CMV-seropositive.

The CDR3 DNA is TGCGCCAGCAGCTTGGGGGCTGGTCAAAACACTGAAGCTTTCTTT. Translating it yields CASSLGAGQNTEAFF. The rearrangement joins TRBV5-1 to TRBJ1-1; D is undetermined. The V gene lost 0 bases and the J gene lost 2 bases, with 11 bases spanning the gap. From germline, CDR1 is SGHRS and CDR2 YFSETQ. This CDR3 is built from 15 residues.

This chain joins TRBV28 and TRBJ2-7; possible D gene TRBD2, 6 bases. CDR1 and CDR2 (germline): MDHEN, SYDVKM. The germline V and J ends were trimmed by 7 bases and 0 bases, with 19 bases remaining between them. The CDR3 spans 16 residues. In DNA, the CDR3 is TGTGCCAGCATCGGTTTGGCGGGGCAGAGCTCCTACGAGCAGTACTTC. Its translation: CASIGLAGQSSYEQYF.

This clone was picked up a small number of times. The sample has other DNA sequences that encode this CDR3 too. This chain links TRBV5-1 with TRBJ2-1; tentatively, D is TRBD2 (6 bases). Deletions cut 2 bases from V and 6 bases from J, with 9 bases between. The CDR3 is 13 residues long. The germline CDR1 and CDR2 sequences are SGHRS and YFSETQ. Written as DNA, the CDR3 is TGCGCCAGCAGCTTCGGGGGAATCAATGAGCAGTTCTTC. It encodes CASSFGGINEQFF.

In this sample, this clone turned up once. This rearrangement joins TRBV6-5 to TRBJ1-2, with D possibly matching TRBD1 (6 bases). Per germline, CDR1 MNHEY and CDR2 SVGAGI. V shed 0 bases and J shed 4 bases, with 9 bases lying between them. The CDR3 totals 14 residues. The CDR3 DNA is TGTGCCAGCAGTTACTCGGACAGACTCTATGGCTACACCTTC. Translated, it gives CASSYSDRLYGYTF.

This rearrangement joins TRBV28 to TRBJ1-1; D gene ambiguous. Germline CDR1 and CDR2: MDHEN and SYDVKM. Between the trimmed V and J ends, which lost 3 bases and 11 bases, there was a span of 13 bases. The CDR3 spans 12 residues. CDR3 sequence: CASSFSRGQAFF. The CDR3 DNA sequence: TGTGCCAGCAGTTTTAGTAGAGGCCAGGCTTTCTTT. The whole variable domain, remainder taken from reference TRBV28 and TRBJ1-1, is DVKVTQSSRYLVKRTGEKVFLECVQDMDHENMFWYRQDPGLGLRLIYFSYDVKMKEKGDIPEGYSVSREKKERFSLILESASTNQTSMYLCASSFSRGQAFFGQGTRLTVV.